This entry describes one T cell receptor beta chain. Its antigen is still unknown. This sample stems from a study of CD8 T cells in Susac syndrome. Findings and limits, study-wide: It was acknowledged in the study that its TCR sequencing and HLA analysis involved a relatively small number of individuals.

Reverse transcription of roughly 0.5 to 1 ug RNA used random hexamers. One entry per CDR3 protein results from TCRdb running MiXCR on the immunoSEQ multiplex PCR reads. The profile shows some 220,000 distinct CDR3 sequences, 95% of them singletons. Material: CD4+ T cells from PBMCs. The clonotype comes from a human donor with multiple sclerosis.

The CDR3 loop is CASSQDLGRHGELFF. CDR3 DNA sequence: TGTGCCAGCAGCCAAGACCTCGGGCGTCACGGGGAGCTGTTTTTT. This chain connects TRBV14 to TRBJ2-2; the D is unclear. The CDR3 spans 15 residues. Trimming took off 0 bases at V and 7 bases at J, with 12 bases between the two ends. Per germline, CDR1 SGHDN and CDR2 FVKESK.